This record looks at one T cell receptor beta chain sequence and its context. The antigen is undetermined. Profiling relied on immunoSEQ multiplex PCR, and the TCRdb table lists in-frame clones only, not all of them. The table lists tens of thousands of clones, 86% of them singletons. Germline CDR1 SGHVS, CDR2 FNYEAQ. The CDR3 spans 15 residues. V was pared by 1 base and J by 5 bases, with 14 bases between. This sample was included in a study of T cell clones after liver transplantation. Study-level background: TCRbeta sequencing after a pre-transplant mixed lymphocyte reaction identified graft-donor-reactive clones, later tracked in post-transplant blood. Overall study results and limits: Donor-reactive sequences fell more than third party-reactive ones, suggesting partial deletion.

The origin of this receptor is a human patient who received a liver transplant. The graft donor may have contributed some T cells. This material consisted of CD8+ T cells from blood, taken 12 months after liver transplant. The chain has TRBV7-6 and TRBJ1-2, with a tentative D call TRBD1 (5 bases). CDR3 sequence reads: CASSLEETVRYGYTF. As DNA, the CDR3 is TGTGCCAGCAGCTTAGAGGAGACAGTCCGGTATGGCTACACCTTC.